This T cell receptor beta chain was sequenced during a study of long-term antiretroviral therapy in people with HIV. Every sample had about 0.9-11 million cryopreserved PBMC in it before DNA extraction. The V gene's germline CDR1 is SGDLS and CDR2 YYNGEE. This CDR3 is 15 amino acids long. Trimming left V 4 bases short and J 0 bases short, with 11 bases between. An immunoSEQ assay, version v3.0, was performed at survey level. Profiled with immunoSEQ multiplex PCR; TCRdb holds only in-frame clones, not every one. Among roughly 30,000 clones listed, around 85% were seen once. Study results and limitations: ART adherence, viral resistance and therapy changes were undocumented. Diversity rose after ART but stayed below transplant donor controls. Clones that had undergone expansion before ART prevailed in the repertoire throughout all time points.

With regard to this clone: The antigen remains unidentified.

The material sequenced was unsorted PBMCs, taken around 5 years after starting antiretroviral therapy. This chain joins TRBV9 and TRBJ2-1; tentative D call: TRBD2 (5 bases). This sequence was found in a man aged 35-49 years with HIV. The CDR3 reads CASSLAPGSYNEQFF. The CDR3 bases are TGTGCCAGCAGCCTAGCCCCTGGCTCCTACAATGAGCAGTTCTTC.